Listed below are T cell receptor beta chains from one sample, sequenced in a study of OX40 agonist ivuxolimab in advanced cancers. Only in-frame clones appear in the TCRdb table, and some are missing; sequencing was by immunoSEQ multiplex PCR. The sample lists fewer than 50,000 clones, 80% to 90% occurring once. The sequencing here drew on CD4+ or CD8+ T cells sorted from blood, taken in a trial of the OX40 agonist ivuxolimab. The receptors derive from an adult with an advanced solid tumor such as melanoma, head and neck, liver or kidney cancer. The CDR3 runs from the conserved cysteine through the conserved F or W. Each record gives: J gene, V gene, D gene, CDR3 protein. D genes are given only for firm matches.

>TRBJ2-2|TRBV5-4|TRBD2
CASTATSGTPAGELFF
>TRBJ2-1|TRBV27|TRBD2
CATGTSGRVTYNEQFF
>TRBJ2-6|TRBV5-1|TRBD1
CASSWTGGANVLTF
>TRBJ1-5|TRBV6-1|NA
CASQRLKHSNQPQHF
>TRBJ2-7|TRBV19|NA
CASSMSRGAAYEQYF
>TRBJ2-1|TRBV28|NA
CATYGGPYNEQFF
>TRBJ2-3|TRBV29-1|NA
CSTSDSPSTDTQYF
>TRBJ1-2|TRBV2|NA
CASRSPERAYGYTF
>NA|TRBV5-6|TRBD1
CASSSDRGHEQYF
>TRBJ1-5|TRBV2|NA
CASGRASIGNQPQHF
>TRBJ1-1|TRBV5-1|TRBD1
CASRTGYYEAFF
>TRBJ2-7|TRBV7-9|NA
CASSSLDSNSYEQYF
>TRBJ2-7|TRBV5-5|NA
CASRQDTGGVYEQYF
>TRBJ2-7|TRBV11-2|TRBD1
CASSWPGQTYEQYF
>TRBJ2-2|TRBV9|NA
CASSVEGFVVGTGELFF
>TRBJ1-1|TRBV30|TRBD1
CAGTVMNTEAFF
>TRBJ1-1|TRBV7-9|NA
CASSLGQNTEAFF
>TRBJ1-6|TRBV4-1|NA
CASSQHPGSSYNSPLHF
>TRBJ1-5|TRBV6-5|TRBD1
CASSRTGHSNQPQHF
>TRBJ1-5|TRBV27|NA
CASSALPGWGQPQHF
>TRBJ2-3|TRBV4-2|NA
CASTPFPLSDTQYF
>TRBJ1-5|TRBV4-1|NA
CASSQEHASVRQPQHF
>TRBJ2-5|TRBV5-3|NA
CASSLGGEQYF
>TRBJ2-7|TRBV9|TRBD1
CASSVGGQESYEQYF
>TRBJ1-2|TRBV7-2|NA
CASSLAVGSVTNYGYTF
>TRBJ2-1|TRBV7-8|NA
CASSLEAGQVTHQFF
>TRBJ2-7|TRBV10-3|NA
CAISQGGSYEQYF
>TRBJ1-1|TRBV5-1|NA
CASSPITGRPEAFF
>TRBJ2-5|TRBV23-1|NA
CASSQKFRFSYHQETQYF
>TRBJ2-5|TRBV11-2|NA
CASSLGGRVGQYF
>TRBJ2-3|TRBV6-5|TRBD2
CASSYSGSSTDTQYF
>TRBJ2-3|TRBV4-3|TRBD2
CASSQFGPGLAGGGDTQYF
>TRBJ2-1|TRBV27|TRBD2
CASSLFTSGGRNEQFF
>TRBJ1-5|TRBV28|NA
CASSGTRNQPQHF
>TRBJ2-2|TRBV4-3|NA
CASSQDVKETGELFF
>TRBJ2-5|TRBV7-9|TRBD1
CASSFDRGAGIVETQYF
>TRBJ2-5|TRBV21-1|NA
CASSKGRDRGQEETQYF
>TRBJ2-3|TRBV5-6|NA
CASSLGKRVGTDTQYF
>TRBJ2-3|TRBV18|NA
CASSPMVTDTQYF
>TRBJ2-1|TRBV6-1|NA
CASSGNEQFF
>TRBJ2-1|TRBV10-2|NA
CASSRSGNEQFF
>TRBJ2-7|TRBV30|NA
CAWSVLGRPYEQYF
>TRBJ2-3|TRBV10-3|NA
CAISGNTQYF
>TRBJ1-2|TRBV4-1|NA
CASSQDWGTGISGGYTF